These 23 T cell receptor beta chains originate from one sample sequenced in a study of beta chain features in type 1 diabetes. The whole isolated RNA underwent reverse transcription, so sequencing captured expressed TCRB transcripts. Assay used: immunoSEQ multiplex PCR; TCRdb lists only in-frame clones, some missing. This table has hundreds of thousands of clones, around a sixth appearing once. The sample comprised naive CD4+ T cells from blood. All receptors derive from a man aged 18 to 30 in good health.

In this sample, this clone turned up a few times. The chain couples TRBV5-1 to TRBJ1-5; D is unresolved. V was clipped by 4 bases and J by 0 bases, with 5 bases between them. Germline-derived CDR1 and CDR2 are SGHRS and YFSETQ. The CDR3 consists of 13 residues. In DNA form, the CDR3 reads TGCGCCAGCAGCCCATATAGCAATCAGCCCCAGCATTTT. It is translated as CASSPYSNQPQHF. Looking up the rest from reference TRBV5-1 and TRBJ1-5 gives the full variable domain: KAGVTQTPRYLIKTRGQQVTLSCSPISGHRSVSWYQQTPGQGLQFLFEYFSETQRNKGNFPGRFSGRQFSNSRSEMNVSTLELGDSALYLCASSPYSNQPQHFGDGTRLSIL.

This clone showed up just a few times. The rearrangement joins TRBV5-1 to TRBJ2-7; TRBD2 is a possible D gene (6 bases). This CDR3 comprises 14 residues. V shed 4 bases and J shed 6 bases, with 17 bases lying between them. Germline CDR1 and CDR2: SGHRS and YFSETQ. As DNA, the CDR3 is TGCGCCAGCAGCCCGGGTGGGAGGTTGTCCGAGCAGTACTTC. Its translation: CASSPGGRLSEQYF.

The sample holds one count of this clone. The same CDR3 can be traced to other DNA sequences in this sample. The chain couples TRBV6-5 to TRBJ2-7; 11 bases line up with TRBD2. The CDR3 consists of 15 residues. Germline V gene data show CDR1 as MNHEY and CDR2 as SVGAGI. With 4 bases clipped from V and 3 bases from J, the junction kept 5 bases outside the gene matches. The CDR3 protein is CASSSTGTSGYEQYF. The DNA for the CDR3 is TGTGCCAGCAGTTCCACCGGGACTAGCGGCTACGAGCAGTACTTC.

This clone was observed a handful of times. V usage is TRBV5-4 and J usage is TRBJ2-7; D possibly corresponds to TRBD2 (6 bases). The CDR3 is 14 residues long. CDR1 is SGHNT and CDR2 is YYREEE in the germline V gene (reference sequence). Trimming removed 2 bases from V and 0 bases from J, with 9 bases in between. This chain's CDR3 is CASSFGGTSYEQYF. In DNA, the CDR3 is TGTGCCAGCAGCTTCGGAGGGACCTCCTACGAGCAGTACTTC.

This clone was observed a handful of times. The V and J genes are TRBV5-1 and TRBJ2-5; D call uncertain. The CDR3 has 12 amino acids. CDR1 and CDR2 from the germline V gene are SGHRS and YFSETQ. V lost 4 bases and J lost 3, with 7 bases in between. The CDR3 DNA sequence: TGCGCCAGCAGCCCTCCCGAAGAGACCCAGTACTTC. The encoded protein is CASSPPEETQYF.

This clone was counted a few times. The V and J genes are TRBV7-3 and TRBJ2-1; no firm D call. The CDR3 is 13 amino acids. Germline CDR1 reads SGHTA; CDR2 reads FQGTGA. V was clipped by 3 bases and J by 7 bases, with 10 bases between them. CDR3 DNA sequence: TGTGCCAGCAGCTTTAGTACTGGGAATGAGCAGTTCTTC. Translation: CASSFSTGNEQFF.

This chain connects TRBV6-1 to TRBJ1-2; D not resolved. Trimming shortened V by 4 bases and J by 4 bases, and 16 bases separated the two germline ends. The CDR3 spans 15 residues. From germline, CDR1 is MNHNS and CDR2 SASEGT. DNA of the CDR3: TGTGCCAGCAGTGTAAGGTCGCGGTACGGCTATGGCTACACCTTC. Its protein product is CASSVRSRYGYGYTF.

This chain joins TRBV14 and TRBJ1-1; D is unresolved. Trimming removed 3 bases from V and 4 bases from J, with 3 bases in between. The CDR3 has 11 residues. From germline, CDR1 is SGHDN and CDR2 FVKESK. CDR3 nucleotide sequence: TGTGCCAGCAGCCAGGGCACTGAAGCTTTCTTT. Its protein product is CASSQGTEAFF.

The chain has TRBV4-3 and TRBJ2-3; D call uncertain. The CDR3 consists of 15 residues. V was trimmed by 0 bases and J by 0 bases, leaving 7 bases between them. Germline CDR1 reads LGHNA; CDR2 reads YSLEER. CDR3 amino acids: CASSQEPVSTDTQYF. The CDR3 DNA reads as TGCGCCAGCAGCCAAGAGCCAGTTAGCACAGATACGCAGTATTTT.

This clone was observed once. The chain has TRBV7-6 and TRBJ2-7; TRBD2 aligns across 7 bases. V was clipped by 3 bases and J by 1 base; unmatched bases: 9. CDR1 and CDR2 (germline): SGHVS, FNYEAQ. This CDR3 has 16 amino acids. CDR3 in DNA: TGTGCCAGCAGCTTTGCGGTGGGAGGGGTTTCCTACGAGCAGTACTTC. This encodes CASSFAVGGVSYEQYF. Drawing the rest from reference TRBV7-6 and TRBJ2-7, the complete variable domain is GAGVSQSPRYKVTKRGQDVALRCDPISGHVSLYWYRQALGQGPEFLTYFNYEAQQDKSGLPNDRFSAERPEGSISTLTIQRTEQRDSAMYRCASSFAVGGVSYEQYFGPGTRLTVT.

This clone was observed a few times. The V and J genes are TRBV7-2 and TRBJ2-1; D is ambiguous. Trimming took 3 bases from V and 5 from J, leaving 11 bases between them. This CDR3 region has 14 residues. The V gene's germline CDR1 is SGHTA and CDR2 FQGNSA. In DNA, the CDR3 is TGTGCCAGCAGCTTCTCCAGGTTAGACAATGAGCAGTTCTTC. Its translation: CASSFSRLDNEQFF.

This clone has a handful of counts. V usage is TRBV5-1 and J usage is TRBJ1-4, with a weak D call TRBD1 (5 bases). The CDR3 covers 15 residues. The V end lost 3 bases, the J end lost 7 bases, and 16 bases lay between the germline ends. Germline CDR1 is SGHRS and CDR2 is YFSETQ. The chain's CDR3 is CASSSGAWVAEKLFF. CDR3 nucleotides: TGCGCCAGCAGCTCCGGGGCGTGGGTAGCTGAAAAACTGTTTTTT.

The DNA of the CDR3 is TGTGCCAGCTCACGGACCACAGGGGGCTGGCAAGAGACCCAGTACTTC. Amino acid sequence: CASSRTTGGWQETQYF. V usage is TRBV18 and J usage is TRBJ2-5; 9 bases are shared with TRBD1. From germline, CDR1 is KGHSH and CDR2 LQKENI. Losses at the gene ends were 4 bases for V and 2 bases for J; bases not matched to a gene: 8. This CDR3 spans 16 amino acids.

This chain links TRBV7-9 with TRBJ2-7; D is uncertain. The V gene's germline CDR1 is SEHNR and CDR2 FQNEAQ (reference sequence). The CDR3 covers 15 residues. Trimming pared 5 bases from V and 4 bases from J, leaving 18 bases between. DNA for the CDR3: TGTGCCAGCAGCCCCCCTCAGTCAGTGGTTTACGAGCAGTACTTC. As protein: CASSPPQSVVYEQYF.

This chain uses TRBV7-2 with TRBJ1-1; 10 nucleotides agree with TRBD1. Trimming took 6 bases from V and 7 from J; bases not matched to a gene: 8. The CDR3 totals 14 residues. CDR1 and CDR2 from the germline V gene are SGHTA and FQGNSA. The CDR3: CASRGQGLVGEAFF. The CDR3, as DNA: TGTGCCAGCAGGGGACAGGGGCTCGTCGGTGAAGCTTTCTTT.

This clone has more than one count but fewer than ten. In DNA form, the CDR3 reads TGTGCCAGCAGTCCTCAGGGTGGTACGCAGTATTTT. This translates into CASSPQGGTQYF. V and J are TRBV28 and TRBJ2-3; D may be TRBD1 (5 bases). V shed 5 bases and J shed 8 bases, with 11 bases lying between them. The CDR3 has 12 amino acids. Germline-derived CDR1 and CDR2 are MDHEN and SYDVKM.

The chain combines TRBV6-5 with TRBJ2-3; 8 nucleotides line up with TRBD2. Per the germline V gene, CDR1 is MNHEY and CDR2 is SVGAGI. The V gene end was trimmed by 7 bases and the J gene end by 9 bases; junction bases not matched to a gene: 9. The CDR3 is made up of 13 amino acids. CDR3 nucleotide sequence: TGTGCCAGCATGAGCGGGAGACGTGGCACGCAGTATTTT. Its translation: CASMSGRRGTQYF.

The gene calls are TRBV9 and TRBJ2-2; D gene ambiguous. The CDR3 totals 12 residues. V lost 7 bases to trimming and J lost 5 bases, with 9 bases between them. Germline CDR1 reads SGDLS; CDR2 reads YYNGEE. The CDR3 DNA sequence: TGTGCCAGCGCTCTCAGGACCGGGGAGCTGTTTTTT. Residues: CASALRTGELFF.

There are a few counts of this clone. The sample holds other DNA sequences that translate to the same CDR3. The chain recombines TRBV7-3 with TRBJ2-7; 8 nucleotides match TRBD1. The CDR3 extends over 13 amino acids. V was clipped by 5 bases and J by 3 bases; unmatched bases: 3. CDR1 and CDR2 (germline): SGHTA, FQGTGA. The CDR3 spells CASSPGQGYEQYF. DNA of the CDR3: TGTGCCAGCAGCCCCGGACAGGGCTACGAGCAGTACTTC.

This clone has just a few counts. V usage is TRBV9 and J usage is TRBJ2-1; 13 bases align to TRBD2. Trimming at V came to 2 bases and at J to 1 base, leaving 3 bases not matched to a gene. The CDR3 has 17 amino acids. Germline CDR1 and CDR2: SGDLS and YYNGEE. CDR3 protein: CASSVRTSGSSYNEQFF. The CDR3 bases are TGTGCCAGCAGCGTTAGGACTAGCGGGAGTTCCTACAATGAGCAGTTCTTC.

This clone appeared a few times. The chain carries TRBV2 and TRBJ2-7; D could derive from TRBD1 or TRBD2 (7 bases each). V was cut by 8 bases and J by 1 base, with 18 bases left in between. CDR1 is SNHLY and CDR2 is FYNNEI in the germline V gene. This CDR3 spans 15 amino acids. The CDR3 DNA sequence: TGTGCCAGCGGGGGGGACAGTTTGGGGTCCTACGAGCAGTACTTC. It codes for CASGGDSLGSYEQYF.

Only a few counts were recorded for this clone. The chain has TRBV9 and TRBJ2-1, with 9 positions matching TRBD2. V was pared by 1 base and J by 5 bases, with 4 bases of the junction left unmatched. Germline CDR1 is SGDLS and CDR2 is YYNGEE. The CDR3 is made up of 15 amino acids. CDR3 loop: CASSVRLAVNNEQFF. As DNA, the CDR3 is TGTGCCAGCAGCGTAAGACTAGCGGTGAACAATGAGCAGTTCTTC.

J is TRBJ1-1 and V is TRBV5-6; D uncertain. This CDR3 has 14 residues. Germline CDR1 is SGHDT and CDR2 is YYEEEE. V was pared by 4 bases and J by 0 bases, with 10 bases between. This CDR3 reads CASSLVGVNTEAFF. The CDR3 DNA is TGTGCCAGCAGCCTGGTCGGGGTGAACACTGAAGCTTTCTTT.